These 22 T cell receptor beta chains share one sample of origin, sequenced in a study of beta chain features in type 1 diabetes. TCRB transcripts that were expressed got sequenced, as all of the isolated RNA had been reverse transcribed. Data came from immunoSEQ multiplex PCR; TCRdb stores just in-frame clones and leaves some out. This table holds roughly 610,000 clones, 15% to 17% found once. Sequencing input: naive CD4+ T cells from blood. Receptors were obtained from a man aged 18 to 30 in good health.

V gene TRBV25-1 combines with J gene TRBJ1-4; 9 bases map to TRBD1. The CDR3 extends over 15 amino acids. Germline values: CDR1 MGHDK, CDR2 SYGVNS. V trimming: 6 bases; J trimming: 7 bases; junction bases outside the gene matches: 9. The DNA for the CDR3 is TGTGCCAGCAGCGAAAACAGGGGGCAGGGTGAAAAACTGTTTTTT. As protein: CASSENRGQGEKLFF.

In regard to this clone: In the same sample, other DNA sequences code for this CDR3. The chain has TRBV9 and TRBJ2-5; D may be TRBD1 (6 bases). This CDR3 spans 14 amino acids. Germline V gene sequence: CDR1 SGDLS, CDR2 YYNGEE. Trimming pared 3 bases from V and 5 bases from J, leaving 14 bases between. CDR3 DNA: TGTGCCAGCAGCGCTCAACAGGGTTGGGAGACCCAGTACTTC. This sequence encodes CASSAQQGWETQYF.

The gene calls are TRBV4-2 and TRBJ1-3; the D is unclear. V lost 0 bases, J lost 0 bases, and 12 bases lay in between. CDR1 and CDR2 (germline): LGHNA, YNFKEQ. CDR3 length: 17 amino acids. The chain's CDR3 is CASSQDSNSYSGNTIYF. DNA for the CDR3: TGTGCCAGCAGCCAAGATAGTAACTCCTACTCTGGAAACACCATATATTTT.

The rearrangement links TRBV27 to TRBJ2-3; TRBD2 agrees at 10 bases. The germline V gene has CDR1 MNHEY and CDR2 SMNVEV (reference sequence). The V and J ends lost 0 bases and 1 base, in that order; junction bases with no gene match: 10. The CDR3 covers 19 residues. The CDR3 region is CASSLSPLAGGPRTDTQYF. Here the CDR3 DNA reads TGTGCCAGCAGTTTATCTCCCTTAGCGGGAGGCCCCCGCACAGATACGCAGTATTTT.

The gene calls are TRBV28 and TRBJ1-5; D is perhaps TRBD1 (5 bases). Trimming left V 1 base short and J 5 bases short, with 15 bases between. This CDR3 comprises 16 residues. Germline V lookup: CDR1 MDHEN, CDR2 SYDVKM. The CDR3 here is CASSLSRDSWYQPQHF. Here the CDR3 DNA reads TGTGCCAGCAGTTTATCCAGGGACTCTTGGTATCAGCCCCAGCATTTT.

This clone occurred a few times. This rearrangement joins TRBV5-1 to TRBJ2-1, with 9 bases aligning to TRBD1. Germline trimming cut 4 bases from V and 6 bases from J; bases unmatched to any gene: 8. CDR3 length: 15 amino acids. Germline V gene data show CDR1 as SGHRS and CDR2 as YFSETQ. In DNA form, the CDR3 reads TGCGCCAGCAGCCGATCCCTACAGGGGGCCAATGAGCAGTTCTTC. Protein product: CASSRSLQGANEQFF.

V gene TRBV7-2 combines with J gene TRBJ1-2; D is undetermined. The CDR3 consists of 13 residues. Per the germline V gene, CDR1 is SGHTA and CDR2 is FQGNSA. V lost 2 bases and J 6 bases, leaving 10 bases between the germline ends. The CDR3 loop is CASSLWEGDGYTF. CDR3 in DNA: TGTGCCAGCAGCTTATGGGAGGGAGATGGCTACACCTTC.

This clone was seen a handful of times. This chain links TRBV30 with TRBJ2-5; D gene uncertain. The CDR3 has 11 residues. Germline V gene sequence: CDR1 GTSNPN, CDR2 SVGIG (reference sequence). V was shortened by 4 bases and J by 0 bases, with 3 bases between the two germline ends. CDR3 protein: CAWTDQETQYF. CDR3 DNA sequence: TGTGCCTGGACAGACCAAGAGACCCAGTACTTC.

The chain has TRBV9 and TRBJ2-7; 8 bases agree with TRBD2. The CDR3 is 14 amino acids. Germline loops: CDR1 SGDLS, CDR2 YYNGEE. Unmatched junction bases numbered 15, after V lost 3 bases and J lost 13 bases. This chain's CDR3 is CASSGWGGAREVYF. In nucleotides, the CDR3 is TGTGCCAGCAGCGGGTGGGGTGGAGCGCGGGAGGTATACTTC. The full variable domain, in which reference TRBV9 and TRBJ2-7 provide the parts outside the CDR3, is DSGVTQTPKHLITATGQRVTLRCSPRSGDLSVYWYQQSLDQGLQFLIQYYNGEERAKGNILERFSAQQFPDLHSELNLSSLELGDSALYFCASSGWGGAREVYFGPGTRLTVT.

The sample holds many counts of this clone. Other DNA sequences within the sample encode an identical CDR3. V is TRBV5-1 and J is TRBJ2-5; unclear D gene. This CDR3 is 11 amino acids long. With 4 bases removed from V and 1 base from J, the gap between germline ends came to 2 bases. The germline gives CDR1 SGHRS, CDR2 YFSETQ. CDR3 sequence (DNA): TGCGCCAGCAGCCTCCAAGAGACCCAGTACTTC. This encodes CASSLQETQYF. Based on the CDR3 plus reference TRBV5-1 and TRBJ2-5, the full variable domain is KAGVTQTPRYLIKTRGQQVTLSCSPISGHRSVSWYQQTPGQGLQFLFEYFSETQRNKGNFPGRFSGRQFSNSRSEMNVSTLELGDSALYLCASSLQETQYFGPGTRLLVL.

This clone has a handful of counts. CDR3 bases: TGTGCCAGCAGAACCGAGGTGGTCACCTTC. Translating it yields CASRTEVVTF. J is TRBJ1-2 and V is TRBV6-1; no definite D call. V was trimmed by 6 bases and J by 13 bases, leaving 12 bases between them. Germline values: CDR1 MNHNS, CDR2 SASEGT. This CDR3 is 10 amino acids long.

The rearrangement joins TRBV5-6 to TRBJ1-2; D possibly corresponds to TRBD1 (6 bases). The V gene lost 0 bases and the J gene lost 10 bases, with 22 bases spanning the gap. The CDR3 is made up of 16 amino acids. Per germline, CDR1 SGHDT and CDR2 YYEEEE. The CDR3 coding sequence is TGTGCCAGCAGCTTGGCCACCGGGGGCGCGCGATTAGACTACACCTTC. Translating gives CASSLATGGARLDYTF.

This clone was seen a few times. This same CDR3 is encoded by further DNA sequences in the sample. This chain links TRBV5-1 with TRBJ1-1; 8 bases line up with TRBD1. The CDR3 covers 13 residues. V was clipped by 4 bases and J by 4 bases; unmatched bases: 3. Germline loops: CDR1 SGHRS, CDR2 YFSETQ. In DNA form, the CDR3 reads TGCGCCAGCAGCACCGACAGGGGCACTGAAGCTTTCTTT. Translation: CASSTDRGTEAFF. Using reference TRBV5-1 and TRBJ1-1 for the parts outside the CDR3, the full variable domain is KAGVTQTPRYLIKTRGQQVTLSCSPISGHRSVSWYQQTPGQGLQFLFEYFSETQRNKGNFPGRFSGRQFSNSRSEMNVSTLELGDSALYLCASSTDRGTEAFFGQGTRLTVV.

The table lists this clone with a few counts. The genes are TRBV5-1 and TRBJ2-3; perhaps TRBD2 as D (8 bases). CDR1 and CDR2 (germline): SGHRS, YFSETQ. Trimming removed 0 bases at V and 4 bases at J, with 15 bases between. This CDR3 is 16 amino acids long. The CDR3 region has the DNA TGCGCCAGCAGCTTGGAGGTAGCGGGGACAGCAGATACGCAGTATTTT. Translated, it gives CASSLEVAGTADTQYF.

The chain carries TRBV7-2 and TRBJ1-2; no definite D call. The germline V and J ends were trimmed by 4 bases and 2 bases, with 11 bases remaining between them. CDR1 and CDR2 from the germline V gene are SGHTA and FQGNSA. The CDR3 length is 14 residues. CDR3 nucleotides: TGTGCCAGCAGCTCACGGGTCGGGAACTATGGCTACACCTTC. It specifies CASSSRVGNYGYTF.

This clone was found a few times. The rearrangement links TRBV6-5 to TRBJ2-4, with D hard to call. Germline loops: CDR1 MNHEY, CDR2 SVGAGI. The CDR3 is made up of 15 amino acids. V lost 2 bases to trimming and J lost 0 bases, with 8 bases between them. CDR3 bases: TGTGCCAGCAGTTACGGCAGACTAGCCAAAAACATTCAGTACTTC. This sequence encodes CASSYGRLAKNIQYF.

CDR3 amino acids: CAWSVRGTVNQPQHF. The CDR3 DNA is TGTGCCTGGAGTGTACGGGGGACGGTGAATCAGCCCCAGCATTTT. The genes are TRBV30 and TRBJ1-5; perhaps TRBD1 as D (5 bases). V was pared by 0 bases and J by 4 bases, with 13 bases between. Germline loops: CDR1 GTSNPN, CDR2 SVGIG (reference sequence). The CDR3 has 15 residues.

V gene TRBV15 combines with J gene TRBJ1-1; D gene uncertain. Germline V gene data show CDR1 as LNHNV and CDR2 as YYDKDF (reference sequence). The CDR3 has 15 residues. Trimming took off 0 bases at V and 4 bases at J, with 12 bases between the two ends. This CDR3 reads CATSRDPLGGTEAFF. The CDR3 DNA is TGTGCCACCAGCAGAGACCCCCTGGGTGGCACTGAAGCTTTCTTT.

The V and J genes are TRBV13 and TRBJ1-4; 8 positions match TRBD1. The CDR3 has 14 amino acids. The V gene end was trimmed by 3 bases and the J gene end by 5 bases; junction bases not matched to a gene: 2. Germline CDR1 is PRHDT and CDR2 is FYEKMQ (reference sequence). CDR3: CASSFSGGNEKLFF. The CDR3 bases are TGTGCCAGCAGCTTTTCAGGGGGCAATGAAAAACTGTTTTTT.

The chain uses TRBV5-1 and TRBJ2-3, with D possibly being TRBD1 or TRBD2 (5 bases each). Trimming cost V 3 bases and J 5 bases, with 10 bases left between them. The CDR3 runs to 13 residues. Per the germline V gene, CDR1 is SGHRS and CDR2 is YFSETQ. The CDR3 DNA is TGCGCCAGCAGCTCCGGGACGAGAGATACGCAGTATTTT. Its translation: CASSSGTRDTQYF.

This clone was picked up a small number of times. V is TRBV2 and J is TRBJ2-5; D may be TRBD2 (6 bases). Germline V gene data show CDR1 as SNHLY and CDR2 as FYNNEI. The CDR3 totals 15 residues. V was trimmed by 5 bases and J by 5 bases, leaving 18 bases between them. Here the CDR3 reads CASSPTGTSGETQYF. CDR3 in DNA: TGTGCCAGCAGTCCCACCGGGACCAGCGGGGAGACCCAGTACTTC.

This clone turned up a few times. The CDR3 loop reads CASSLLGNSPLHF. CDR3 nucleotide sequence: TGTGCCAGCAGTTTATTGGGCAATTCACCCCTCCACTTT. J is TRBJ1-6 and V is TRBV28; D gene ambiguous. The CDR3 is 13 residues long. V was pared by 1 base and J by 7 bases, with 5 bases between. The germline V gene has CDR1 MDHEN and CDR2 SYDVKM.